This T cell receptor (beta chain) derives from a study of blood T cell repertoires in COVID-19. The table came from immunoSEQ multiplex PCR; TCRdb's copy has only in-frame clones and leaves some out. The sample lists approximately 99,000 clones, approximately 70% occurring once. This CDR3 has 15 residues. V gave up 2 bases and J gave up 3 bases; unmatched junction bases: 3. Germline assignment: CDR1 SGHRS and CDR2 YFSETQ. Sequencing used peripheral blood. The rearrangement joins TRBV5-1 to TRBJ2-3; 10 positions match TRBD1. The TCR originated in a woman aged 40 to 50 with acute or convalescent COVID-19. CDR3 in amino acids: CASSLQGQGTDTQYF. CDR3 in DNA: TGCGCCAGCAGCTTACAGGGACAGGGGACAGATACGCAGTATTTT.